This T cell receptor (beta chain) was documented in a study of breast tumors, draining lymph nodes, adjacent tissues. TCRdb recomputed calls from the multiplex PCR reads with MiXCR, one row per CDR3 protein. The table records over 100,000 distinct CDR3 sequences, around 20% of them present only once. Axillary draining lymph nodes of breast cancer patients supplied the node samples. Study-wide findings and caveats: The data were judged consistent with most tumor T cells coming from lymph node and expanding in tumor. Tumors had less TCR diversity than lymph nodes, more than nontumor tissue.

This clonotype was seen at least ten times. Its target is unknown. Per germline, CDR1 SGHNT and CDR2 YENEEA. Trimming removed 1 base from V and 7 bases from J, with 15 bases in between. This CDR3 is built from 15 residues. This receptor was obtained from a female donor with breast cancer. Some clones in this sample may be carry-over from other donors' samples. Sequencing was done on a sample of axillary lymph node tissue. The chain recombines TRBV11-3 with TRBJ2-3, with no clear D. The CDR3 sequence: CASSLARTTTHTQYF. CDR3 nucleotide sequence: TGTGCCAGCAGCTTAGCTCGCACGACGACTCATACGCAGTATTTT.